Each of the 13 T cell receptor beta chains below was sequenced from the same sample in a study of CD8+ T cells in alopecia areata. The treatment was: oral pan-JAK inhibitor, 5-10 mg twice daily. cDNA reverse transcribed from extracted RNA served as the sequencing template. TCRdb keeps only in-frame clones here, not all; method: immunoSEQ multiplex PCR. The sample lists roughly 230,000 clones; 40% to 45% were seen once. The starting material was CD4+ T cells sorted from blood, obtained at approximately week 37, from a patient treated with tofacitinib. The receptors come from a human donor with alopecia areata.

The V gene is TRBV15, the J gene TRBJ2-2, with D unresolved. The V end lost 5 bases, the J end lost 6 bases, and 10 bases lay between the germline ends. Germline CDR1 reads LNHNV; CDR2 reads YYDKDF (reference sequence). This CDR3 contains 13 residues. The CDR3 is CATSFRRPGELFF. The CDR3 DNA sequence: TGTGCCACCAGCTTTAGACGTCCCGGGGAGCTGTTTTTT.

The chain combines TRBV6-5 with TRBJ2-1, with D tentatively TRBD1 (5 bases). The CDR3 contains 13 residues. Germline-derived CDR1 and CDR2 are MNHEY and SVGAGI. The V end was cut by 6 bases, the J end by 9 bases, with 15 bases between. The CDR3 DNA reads TGTGCCAGCAGGTGGACAATTGGTAGTGAGCAGTTCTTC. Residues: CASRWTIGSEQFF.

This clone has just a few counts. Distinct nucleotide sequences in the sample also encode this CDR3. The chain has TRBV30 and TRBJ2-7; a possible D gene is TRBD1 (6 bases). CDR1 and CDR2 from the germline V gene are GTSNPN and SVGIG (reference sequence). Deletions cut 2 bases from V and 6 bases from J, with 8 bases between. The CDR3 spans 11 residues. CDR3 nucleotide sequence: TGTGCCTGGAGTAGAGGGGGCGAGCAGTACTTC. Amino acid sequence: CAWSRGGEQYF.

This chain's CDR3 is CASSPLDRVVTGELFF. In DNA, the CDR3 is TGTGCCAGCAGCCCCCTAGACCGAGTGGTCACCGGGGAGCTGTTTTTT. The genes are TRBV9 and TRBJ2-2; D not resolved. Germline CDR1 is SGDLS and CDR2 is YYNGEE. The CDR3 runs to 16 residues. V lost 4 bases and J 4 bases, leaving 17 bases between the germline ends.

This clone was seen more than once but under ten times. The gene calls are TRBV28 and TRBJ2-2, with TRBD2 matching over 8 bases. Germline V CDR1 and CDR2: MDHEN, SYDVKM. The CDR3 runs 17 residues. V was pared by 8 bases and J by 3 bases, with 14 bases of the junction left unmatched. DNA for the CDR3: TGTGCCAGCTCCCGGGGGGGGAGTGCGGGAGACACCGGGGAGCTGTTTTTT. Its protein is CASSRGGSAGDTGELFF.

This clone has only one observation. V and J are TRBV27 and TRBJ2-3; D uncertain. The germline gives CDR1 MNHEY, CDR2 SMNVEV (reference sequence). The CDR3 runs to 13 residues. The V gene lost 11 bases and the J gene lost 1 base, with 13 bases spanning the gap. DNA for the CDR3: TGTGCCTGCCGGCTACTGGGCACAGATACGCAGTATTTT. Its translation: CACRLLGTDTQYF.

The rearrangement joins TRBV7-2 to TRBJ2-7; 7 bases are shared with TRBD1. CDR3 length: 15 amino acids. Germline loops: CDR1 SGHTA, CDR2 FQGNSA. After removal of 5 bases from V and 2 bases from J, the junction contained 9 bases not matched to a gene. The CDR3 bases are TGTGCCAGCAGCACACGACAGGGAGTGCCCTACGAGCAGTACTTC. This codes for CASSTRQGVPYEQYF. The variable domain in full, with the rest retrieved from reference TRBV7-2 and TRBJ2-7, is GAGVSQSPSNKVTEKGKDVELRCDPISGHTALYWYRQSLGQGLEFLIYFQGNSAPDKSGLPSDRFSAERTGGSVSTLTIQRTQQEDSAVYLCASSTRQGVPYEQYFGPGTRLTVT.

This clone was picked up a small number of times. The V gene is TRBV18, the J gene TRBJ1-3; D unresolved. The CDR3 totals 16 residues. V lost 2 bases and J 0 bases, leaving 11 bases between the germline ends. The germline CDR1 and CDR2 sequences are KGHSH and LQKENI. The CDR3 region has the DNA TGTGCCAGCTCACCAGTGGCCGACGCCTCTGGAAACACCATATATTTT. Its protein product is CASSPVADASGNTIYF.

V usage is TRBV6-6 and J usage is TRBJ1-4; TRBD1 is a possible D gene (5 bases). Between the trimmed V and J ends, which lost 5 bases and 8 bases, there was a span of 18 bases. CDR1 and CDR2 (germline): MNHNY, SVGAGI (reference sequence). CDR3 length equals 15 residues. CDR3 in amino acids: CASSRSGGFGEKLFF. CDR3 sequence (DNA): TGTGCCAGCAGTAGAAGTGGGGGATTCGGCGAAAAACTGTTTTTT.

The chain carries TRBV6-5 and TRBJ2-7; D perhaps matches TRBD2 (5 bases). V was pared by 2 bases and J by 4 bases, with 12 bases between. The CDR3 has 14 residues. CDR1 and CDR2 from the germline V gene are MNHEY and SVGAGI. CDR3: CASSYRGAGYEQYF. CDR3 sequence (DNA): TGTGCCAGCAGTTACCGGGGAGCTGGTTACGAGCAGTACTTC.

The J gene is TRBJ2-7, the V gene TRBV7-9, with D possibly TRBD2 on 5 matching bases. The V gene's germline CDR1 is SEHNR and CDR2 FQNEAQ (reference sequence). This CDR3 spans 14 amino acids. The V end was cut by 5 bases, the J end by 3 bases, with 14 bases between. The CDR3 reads CASSAREHNYEQYF. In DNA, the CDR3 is TGTGCCAGCAGCGCCCGGGAACACAACTACGAGCAGTACTTC.

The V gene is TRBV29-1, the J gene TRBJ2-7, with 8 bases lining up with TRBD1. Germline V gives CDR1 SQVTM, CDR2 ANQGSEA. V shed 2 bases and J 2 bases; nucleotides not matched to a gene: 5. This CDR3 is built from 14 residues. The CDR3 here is CSVEPGQGAYEQYF. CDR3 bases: TGCAGCGTTGAACCCGGACAGGGAGCCTACGAGCAGTACTTC.

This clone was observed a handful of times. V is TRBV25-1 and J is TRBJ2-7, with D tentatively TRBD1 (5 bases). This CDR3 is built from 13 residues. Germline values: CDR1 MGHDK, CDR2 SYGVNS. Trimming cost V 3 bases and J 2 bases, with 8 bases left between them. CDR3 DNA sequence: TGTGCCAGCAGTGAGGGGCAGACCTACGAGCAGTACTTC. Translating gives CASSEGQTYEQYF.